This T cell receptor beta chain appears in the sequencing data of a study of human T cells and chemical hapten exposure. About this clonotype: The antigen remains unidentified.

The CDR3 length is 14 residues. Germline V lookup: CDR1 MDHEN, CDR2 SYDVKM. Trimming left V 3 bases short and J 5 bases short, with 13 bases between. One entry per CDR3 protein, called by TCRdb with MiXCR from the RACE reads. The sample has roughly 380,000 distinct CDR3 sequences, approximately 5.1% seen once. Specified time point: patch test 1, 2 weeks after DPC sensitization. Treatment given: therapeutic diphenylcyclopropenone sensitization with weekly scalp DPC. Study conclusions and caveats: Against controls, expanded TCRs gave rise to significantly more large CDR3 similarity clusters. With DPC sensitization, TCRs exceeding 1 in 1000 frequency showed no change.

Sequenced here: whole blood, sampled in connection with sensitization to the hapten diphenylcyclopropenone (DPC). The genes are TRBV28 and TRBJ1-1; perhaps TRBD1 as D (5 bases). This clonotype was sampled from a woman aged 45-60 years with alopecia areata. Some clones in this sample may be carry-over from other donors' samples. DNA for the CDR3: TGTGCCAGCAGTTTTGACAGTGAGGGAACTGAAGCTTTCTTT. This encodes CASSFDSEGTEAFF.